These 7 T cell receptor beta chains were sequenced from one sample in a study of shared clonotypes between healthy human individuals. Measured with immunoSEQ multiplex PCR; TCRdb has only the in-frame clones, and not every one. The repertoire consists of approximately 980,000 clones, with approximately 80% occurring once and the leading ten covering around 1.4%. The material sequenced was memory CD4+ T cells sorted from blood. Documented subset: CD45RA-negative fraction. Every receptor here comes from a man aged 18 to 29 in good health.

This clone appeared once. The rearrangement uses TRBV10-3 and TRBJ2-3; 7 bases map to TRBD2. The germline gives CDR1 ENHRY, CDR2 SYGVKD. CDR3 length: 13 residues. V trimming: 4 bases; J trimming: 6 bases; junction bases outside the gene matches: 4. This CDR3 reads CAISGDYMDTQYF. The CDR3 coding sequence is TGTGCCATCAGTGGGGACTATATGGATACGCAGTATTTT.

Only a few counts were recorded for this clone. This sequence joins TRBV7-9 and TRBJ1-1, with D unresolved. The CDR3 is 14 residues long. Trimming left V 4 bases short and J 0 bases short, with 9 bases between. The germline V gene encodes CDR1 SEHNR and CDR2 FQNEAQ (reference sequence). For the CDR3, the DNA is TGTGCCAGCAGCTCCGCAGACATGAACACTGAAGCTTTCTTT. Its translation is CASSSADMNTEAFF.

The chain uses TRBV2 and TRBJ1-6; D call uncertain. V was trimmed by 4 bases and J by 9 bases, leaving 7 bases between them. The CDR3 extends over 12 amino acids. The germline CDR1 and CDR2 sequences are SNHLY and FYNNEI. The CDR3 sequence: CASSGPFSPLHF. CDR3 in DNA: TGTGCCAGCAGTGGTCCATTTTCACCCCTCCACTTT.

As regards this clone: Other DNA sequences within the sample encode an identical CDR3. The chain links TRBV27 to TRBJ2-7, with 8 bases fitting TRBD1. With V trimmed by 5 bases and J by 2 bases, 5 bases remained unmatched. Germline V lookup: CDR1 MNHEY, CDR2 SMNVEV (reference sequence). This CDR3 region has 14 residues. CDR3 sequence (DNA): TGTGCCAGCAGTCGCACAGGGGGAGCCTACGAGCAGTACTTC. As protein: CASSRTGGAYEQYF.

Here the CDR3 reads CASRAWGAHGYGYTF. Written as DNA, the CDR3 is TGTGCCAGCAGGGCCTGGGGGGCGCATGGCTATGGCTACACCTTC. The chain uses TRBV28 and TRBJ1-2; the D gene is possibly TRBD1 (6 bases). Trimming shortened V by 6 bases and J by 4 bases, and 18 bases separated the two germline ends. Germline V gene lookup returns CDR1 MDHEN and CDR2 SYDVKM. The CDR3 loop spans 15 amino acids.

The rearrangement links TRBV5-4 to TRBJ2-2, with D maybe TRBD1 (6 bases). The CDR3 contains 15 residues. Germline V gene data show CDR1 as SGHNT and CDR2 as YYREEE (reference sequence). V lost 5 bases to trimming and J lost 5 bases, with 16 bases between them. This chain's CDR3 is CASSTAGTSTGELFF. The CDR3 DNA reads as TGTGCCAGCAGTACGGCAGGGACAAGTACCGGGGAGCTGTTTTTT.

This clone was observed once. The DNA of the CDR3 is TGCGCCAGCAGCCGGGGACGACAGGGGTCCAACGAGCAGTACTTC. This gives the protein CASSRGRQGSNEQYF. The chain recombines TRBV5-1 with TRBJ2-7; 8 bases line up with TRBD1. The CDR3 is 15 residues long. From germline, CDR1 is SGHRS and CDR2 YFSETQ. With 4 bases clipped from V and 5 bases from J, the junction kept 11 bases outside the gene matches.